The sequence of this T cell receptor beta chain was determined in a study of T cells in Graves' hyperthyroidism and ophthalmopathy. Lactation, pregnancy, other autoimmune disease or uncontrolled infection excluded patients. Thyroid ultrasound and orbital computed tomography, with clinical symptoms and serum thyroxine and TRAb, informed diagnoses. The authors obtained PBMCs from about 9 ml of fresh peripheral blood. Amplification yielded TCR beta CDR3 regions, with RNA transcripts as the source. When the TCR CDR3 underwent first-round RT-PCR, the HTBI primer set was used. TCRdb re-called the multiplex PCR reads through MiXCR, storing one row per CDR3 protein. There are about 500,000 distinct CDR3 sequences in the sample; around 15% occur only once, and 18% lies in the top ten. What was sequenced was blood. This receptor was identified in a woman aged 18-30 years with Graves' hyperthyroidism.

The CDR3 nucleotides are TGCAGCGTGACGACAGAAAACTATGGCTACACCTTC. This sequence encodes CSVTTENYGYTF. The rearrangement uses TRBV29-1 and TRBJ1-2; TRBD1 might be the D (5 bases). Germline CDR1 and CDR2: SQVTM and ANQGSEA. This CDR3 is built from 12 residues. V was trimmed by 6 bases and J by 2 bases, leaving 10 bases between them.